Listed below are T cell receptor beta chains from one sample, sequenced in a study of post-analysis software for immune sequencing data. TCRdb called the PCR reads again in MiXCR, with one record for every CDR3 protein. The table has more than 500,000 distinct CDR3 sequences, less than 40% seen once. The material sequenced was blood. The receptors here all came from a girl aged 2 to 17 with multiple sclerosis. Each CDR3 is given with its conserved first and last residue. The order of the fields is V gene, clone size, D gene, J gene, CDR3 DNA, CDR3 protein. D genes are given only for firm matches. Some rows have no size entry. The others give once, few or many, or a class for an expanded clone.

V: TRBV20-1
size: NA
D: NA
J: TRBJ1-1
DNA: TGCAGTGCTAGTAGGTCGTTGAACACTGAAGCTTTCTTT
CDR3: CSASRSLNTEAFF

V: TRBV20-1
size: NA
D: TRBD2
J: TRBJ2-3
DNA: TGCAGTGCTAGAGGTTATAGCGGGGGGCCCGATACGCAGTATTTT
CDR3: CSARGYSGGPDTQYF

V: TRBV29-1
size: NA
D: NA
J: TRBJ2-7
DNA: TGCAGCGCCCTGGGCACCACCTACGAGCAGTACTTC
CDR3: CSALGTTYEQYF

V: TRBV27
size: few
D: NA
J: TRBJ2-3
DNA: TGTGCCAGCAGTTTAACTGACAGCTCCTATAGCACAGATACGCAGTATTTT
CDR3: CASSLTDSSYSTDTQYF

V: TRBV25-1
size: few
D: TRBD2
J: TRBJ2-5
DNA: TGTGCCAGCGGGAATTGTGCGGGGGGGCAGGGGACCCAGTACTTC
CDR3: CASGNCAGGQGTQYF

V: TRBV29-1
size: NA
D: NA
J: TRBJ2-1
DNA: TGCAGCGTGCGACTATCGGGGGTGGGCTCCTACAATGAGCAGTTCTTC
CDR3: CSVRLSGVGSYNEQFF

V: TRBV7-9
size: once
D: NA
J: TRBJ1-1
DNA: TGTGCCAGCAGCTCCCCTACGAGGGGCTCGAACACTGGAGCTTTCTTT
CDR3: CASSSPTRGSNTGAFF

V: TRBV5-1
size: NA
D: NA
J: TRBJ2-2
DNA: TGCGCCAGCAGGGACGGAACGAACACCGGGGAGCTGTTTTTT
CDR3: CASRDGTNTGELFF

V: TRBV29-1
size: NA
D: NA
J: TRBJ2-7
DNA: TGCAGCGTTGAAATACCTAGCTCCTACAATGAGCAGTACTTC
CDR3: CSVEIPSSYNEQYF

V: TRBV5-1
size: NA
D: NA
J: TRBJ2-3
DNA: TGCGCCAGCAGCTTGGAGGGCAATACGCAGTATTTT
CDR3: CASSLEGNTQYF

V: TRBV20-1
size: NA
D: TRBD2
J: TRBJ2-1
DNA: TGCAGTGCTAGAGATTCCGCTAGCGGGGGCAATGAGCAGTTCTTC
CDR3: CSARDSASGGNEQFF

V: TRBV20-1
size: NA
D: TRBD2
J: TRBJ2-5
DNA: TGCAGTGCTAACCTAGGACTAGCGGGGTGGACCCAGTACTTC
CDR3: CSANLGLAGWTQYF

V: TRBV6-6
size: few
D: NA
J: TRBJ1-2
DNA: TGTGCCAGCAGTTACTTTGAGGGCGATGGCTACACCTTC
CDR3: CASSYFEGDGYTF

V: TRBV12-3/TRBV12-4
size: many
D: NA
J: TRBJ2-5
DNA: TGTGCCAGCACCCTCAGGGCCGGGGCTCAAGAGACCCAGTACTTC
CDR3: CASTLRAGAQETQYF

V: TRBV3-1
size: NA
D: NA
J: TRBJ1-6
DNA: TGTGCCAGCAGCCATTGGGAGGGTAATTCACCCCTCCACTTT
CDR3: CASSHWEGNSPLHF

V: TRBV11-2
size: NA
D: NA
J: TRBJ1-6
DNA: TGTGCCAGCAGCTGGGCTTCCCTCACAGGGCGTAATTCACCCCTCCACTTT
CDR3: CASSWASLTGRNSPLHF

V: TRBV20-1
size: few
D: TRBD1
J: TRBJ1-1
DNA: TGCAGTGCTGCCGCCATAGGGGGCCTGGAAGCTTTCTTT
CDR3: CSAAAIGGLEAFF

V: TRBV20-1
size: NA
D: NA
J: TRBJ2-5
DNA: TGCAGTGCTAGAAAGCAAGAAGAGACCCAGTACTTC
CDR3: CSARKQEETQYF

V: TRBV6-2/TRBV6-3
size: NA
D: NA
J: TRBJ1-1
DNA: TGTGCCAGCGCTGAAGCTTTCTTT
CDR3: CASAEAFF

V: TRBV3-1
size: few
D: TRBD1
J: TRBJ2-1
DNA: TGTGCCAGCAGCCGGATGGGACAGGGGTTGTACAATGAGCAGTTCTTC
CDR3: CASSRMGQGLYNEQFF

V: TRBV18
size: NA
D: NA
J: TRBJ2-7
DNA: TGTGCCAGCTCACCACCGGGCAATACCTACGAGCAGTACTTC
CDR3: CASSPPGNTYEQYF

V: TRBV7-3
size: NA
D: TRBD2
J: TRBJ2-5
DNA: TGTGCCAGCAGCTTCTCGGGACTAGCGGGGGAAGAGACCCAGTACTTC
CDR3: CASSFSGLAGEETQYF

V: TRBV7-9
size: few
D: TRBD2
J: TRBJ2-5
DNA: TGTGCCAGCAGCTTTGAAGGACTAGGGGAGACCCAGTACTTC
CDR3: CASSFEGLGETQYF

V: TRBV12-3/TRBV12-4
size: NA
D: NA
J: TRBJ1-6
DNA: TGTGCCAGCAGCCAATTACATGGCTCCGGAAATTCACCCCTCCACTTT
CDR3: CASSQLHGSGNSPLHF

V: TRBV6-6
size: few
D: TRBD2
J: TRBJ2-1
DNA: TGTGCCAGCAGTTACTACAGCGGGGTAACTTACAATGAGCAGTTCTTC
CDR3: CASSYYSGVTYNEQFF

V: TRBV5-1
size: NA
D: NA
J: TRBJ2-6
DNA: TGCGCCAGCTCGAGCCAGCACAAACCCTCTGGGGCCAACGTCCGGACTTTC
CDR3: CASSSQHKPSGANVRTF

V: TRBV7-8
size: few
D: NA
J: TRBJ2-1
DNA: TGTGCCAGCAGCTTCATCAGGGGCGACGAGCAGTTCTTC
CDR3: CASSFIRGDEQFF